A single T cell receptor beta chain is shown here with its context. The data stem from a study of blood T cell repertoires in COVID-19. V was pared by 7 bases and J by 3 bases, with 12 bases between. Germline CDR1 reads SNHLY; CDR2 reads FYNNEI. The CDR3 consists of 13 residues. Data came from immunoSEQ multiplex PCR; TCRdb stores just in-frame clones and leaves some out. The sample comprises fewer than 150,000 clones, around 80% of which are singletons, and around 10% rests with the top ten. V is TRBV2 and J is TRBJ2-5; tentatively, D is TRBD1 (5 bases). Input material: peripheral blood. The sequence derives from an elderly woman in a cohort sampled during active or convalescent COVID-19. CDR3 region: CASTWGTEETQYF. CDR3 DNA sequence: TGTGCCAGCACCTGGGGCACGGAAGAGACCCAGTACTTC. The full variable domain, rest sourced from reference TRBV2 and TRBJ2-5, is EPEVTQTPSHQVTQMGQEVILRCVPISNHLYFYWYRQILGQKVEFLVSFYNNEISEKSEIFDDQFSVERPDGSNFTLKIRSTKLEDSAMYFCASTWGTEETQYFGPGTRLLVL.